Listed below are T cell receptor beta chains from one sample, sequenced in a study of T-cell memory formation after mild COVID-19. TCRdb recomputed calls from the 5' RACE reads with MiXCR, one row per CDR3 protein. The table lists around 210,000 distinct CDR3 sequences, 9.5% of them singletons. Sequencing was carried out using PBMCs or a T cell subset sorted from them (not recorded which). These TCRs come from a man younger than 35 who had mild COVID-19 (a few samples of this study predate the infection). Cell type and time point are not known. The CDR3 runs from the conserved cysteine through the conserved F or W. Fields, in order: V gene, J gene, clone size, CDR3 protein. Rows give clone size only sometimes, using once, few, many, or a class for an expanded clone.

v_call: TRBV12-3/TRBV12-4
j_call: TRBJ2-7
clone_size: few
cdr3_aa: CASSLQGIPRYEQYF

v_call: TRBV9
j_call: TRBJ2-3
clone_size: many
cdr3_aa: CASSAGEITDTQYF

v_call: TRBV5-1
j_call: TRBJ2-3
clone_size: few
cdr3_aa: CASSSLDHGGTDTQYF

v_call: TRBV6-6
j_call: TRBJ1-5
clone_size: many
cdr3_aa: CASSYFSGAPNQPQHF

v_call: TRBV29-1
j_call: TRBJ2-7
clone_size: few
cdr3_aa: CSVGRAGEQYF

v_call: TRBV20-1
j_call: TRBJ2-3
clone_size: .
cdr3_aa: CSARVPSGNTDTQYF

v_call: TRBV20-1
j_call: TRBJ2-7
clone_size: few
cdr3_aa: CSAPLAGDEQYF

v_call: TRBV5-1
j_call: TRBJ2-7
clone_size: many
cdr3_aa: CASSLDLYEQYF

v_call: TRBV4-1
j_call: TRBJ1-2
clone_size: many
cdr3_aa: CASSQEPRVGYTF

v_call: TRBV5-1
j_call: TRBJ2-3
clone_size: .
cdr3_aa: CASSLALGTPSTDTQYF

v_call: TRBV27
j_call: TRBJ2-3
clone_size: many
cdr3_aa: CASSLTPGQGARDTQYF

v_call: TRBV7-2
j_call: TRBJ2-3
clone_size: .
cdr3_aa: CASSGFWRGRGDTQYF

v_call: TRBV3-1
j_call: TRBJ2-7
clone_size: .
cdr3_aa: CASRAGERKQYF

v_call: TRBV11-2
j_call: TRBJ2-1
clone_size: .
cdr3_aa: CASSRKGWGSNEQFF

v_call: TRBV19
j_call: TRBJ2-3
clone_size: few
cdr3_aa: CASGGGLAGTDTQYF

v_call: TRBV12-3/TRBV12-4
j_call: TRBJ2-2
clone_size: .
cdr3_aa: CASSLAGKVGELFF

v_call: TRBV6-5
j_call: TRBJ2-5
clone_size: many
cdr3_aa: CASTRGVQETQYF

v_call: TRBV20-1
j_call: TRBJ1-5
clone_size: few
cdr3_aa: CSASRGAQPQHF

v_call: TRBV7-2
j_call: TRBJ2-3
clone_size: few
cdr3_aa: CASSPGPYTDTQYF

v_call: TRBV5-1
j_call: TRBJ2-2
clone_size: .
cdr3_aa: CASKGLGNTGELFF

v_call: TRBV6-6
j_call: TRBJ1-1
clone_size: few
cdr3_aa: CASRDRAKNTEAFF

v_call: TRBV5-1
j_call: TRBJ2-1
clone_size: many
cdr3_aa: CASSLSPLGGPYNEQFF

v_call: TRBV18
j_call: TRBJ2-1
clone_size: .
cdr3_aa: CASSPGQSKRNEQFF

v_call: TRBV6-5
j_call: TRBJ2-7
clone_size: few
cdr3_aa: CASSYSTVGSYEQYF

v_call: TRBV25-1
j_call: TRBJ2-5
clone_size: .
cdr3_aa: CASSDPRQETQYF

v_call: TRBV25-1
j_call: TRBJ2-1
clone_size: .
cdr3_aa: CASSDSGTAYNEQFF